A selection of T cell receptor beta chains follows, all from one sample in a study of shared clonotypes between healthy human individuals. The repertoire was sequenced with immunoSEQ multiplex PCR; TCRdb's copy has only in-frame clones and lacks some. The sample has about a million clones; under 80% are singletons. The sequenced sample was memory CD4+ T cells sorted from blood. These TCRs come from a man aged 18 to 35 in good health. Each CDR3 is given with its conserved first and last residue. D genes are given only for firm matches. Only some rows state a clone size, as once, few, many or a class for expanded clones.

>TRBJ2-3|NA|NA|TRBV30
CAWSVKGADTQYF
TGTGCCTGGAGTGTCAAGGGAGCAGATACGCAGTATTTT
>TRBJ1-1|NA|NA|TRBV30
CAWSQVAGIGNTEAFF
TGTGCCTGGAGTCAGGTCGCGGGGATCGGGAACACTGAAGCTTTCTTT
>TRBJ2-5|NA|NA|TRBV27
CASSLGREETQYF
TGTGCCAGCAGTTTAGGAAGAGAAGAGACCCAGTACTTC
>TRBJ2-7|NA|NA|TRBV5-6
CASSLRGRLEEQYF
TGTGCCAGCAGCTTGCGGGGTAGGTTAGAAGAGCAGTACTTC
>TRBJ2-6|TRBD1|NA|TRBV5-1
CASSRTGYESGANVLTF
TGCGCCAGCAGCAGGACAGGGTATGAATCTGGGGCCAACGTCCTGACTTTC
>TRBJ1-4|NA|NA|TRBV18
CASSPRGGTGEKLFF
TGTGCCAGCTCACCACGCGGGGGAACGGGTGAAAAACTGTTTTTT
>TRBJ1-5|NA|NA|TRBV6-1
CASSLGGPQHF
TGTGCCAGCAGCCTTGGAGGGCCCCAGCATTTT
>TRBJ1-1|NA|NA|TRBV2
CASSRQSMNTEAFF
TGTGCCAGCAGTCGACAGTCCATGAACACTGAAGCTTTCTTT
>TRBJ2-5|NA|NA|TRBV9
CASSAGLADGETQYF
TGTGCCAGCAGCGCGGGACTTGCTGACGGGGAGACCCAGTACTTC
>TRBJ1-2|NA|many|TRBV20-1
CSARYPDYTF
TGCAGTGCTAGGTATCCTGACTACACCTTC
>TRBJ2-7|NA|NA|TRBV5-5
CASSRTGYEQYF
TGTGCCAGCAGCCGGACTGGATACGAGCAGTACTTC
>TRBJ1-3|NA|NA|TRBV28
CASSPAIGGMRNTIYF
TGTGCCAGCAGTCCTGCCATTGGAGGGATGAGAAACACCATATATTTT
>TRBJ2-5|NA|NA|TRBV7-2
CASSQDWSMSETQYF
TGTGCCAGCAGCCAAGATTGGTCGATGTCAGAGACCCAGTACTTC